This TCR beta chain was profiled in a study of blood T cell repertoires in COVID-19. Study background: The origin of the acute and convalescent COVID-19 samples was the United States, Italy and Spain.

V shed 0 bases and J shed 10 bases, with 13 bases lying between them. CDR3 length: 15 residues. Germline CDR1 and CDR2: KGHSH and LQKENI. Source study methods: Reference gene primer amplification gave estimated nucleated cell counts. The method was immunoSEQ multiplex PCR; TCRdb's version includes in-frame clones alone and lacks a portion of them. V and J calls and clone size are those listed in that table; D and trimming were worked out from the DNA. The table shows tens of thousands of clones, with more than 80% occurring only once. The specimen sequenced was peripheral blood. This TCR came from a man in his fifties or sixties with acute or convalescent COVID-19. The chain uses TRBV18 and TRBJ1-6; tentatively, D is TRBD1 (6 bases). CDR3 region: CASSPPAGAYSPLHF. DNA of the CDR3: TGTGCCAGCTCACCACCGGCGGGGGCGTACTCACCCCTCCACTTT.